The 14 T cell receptor beta chains below were found in one sample sequenced in a study of OX40 agonist ivuxolimab in advanced cancers. Sequencing was performed with immunoSEQ multiplex PCR; in TCRdb, only in-frame clones are kept and a portion is missing. The sample records about 83,000 clones, about 85% being singletons. The sequencing used CD4+ or CD8+ T cells sorted from blood, collected in a trial of the OX40 agonist ivuxolimab. The receptor set was obtained from an adult with an advanced solid tumor such as melanoma, head and neck, liver or kidney cancer.

The CDR3, as DNA: TGCGCCAGCAGCCAAGGTGGTAGCGGGGGAACAGATACGCAGTATTTT. Translated: CASSQGGSGGTDTQYF. The chain uses TRBV4-3 and TRBJ2-3, with 9 bases fitting TRBD2. Looked up from germline, CDR1 is LGHNA and CDR2 is YSLEER. This CDR3 has 16 residues. The V and J ends lost 1 base and 3 bases, in that order; junction bases with no gene match: 5.

V gene TRBV2 combines with J gene TRBJ2-7; maybe TRBD1 (6 bases). V lost 6 bases and J 2 bases, leaving 17 bases between the germline ends. The CDR3 spans 15 residues. Germline CDR1 SNHLY, CDR2 FYNNEI. CDR3: CASSPRQASTYEQYF. For the CDR3, the DNA is TGTGCCAGCAGCCCAAGACAGGCTTCAACCTACGAGCAGTACTTC.

V gene TRBV2 combines with J gene TRBJ2-5; D is undetermined. The CDR3 is 13 amino acids. Trimming shortened V by 6 bases and J by 7 bases, and 15 bases separated the two germline ends. CDR1 and CDR2 (germline): SNHLY, FYNNEI. CDR3 in DNA: TGTGCCAGCAGGCCTCAGAGGTCCGGGACCCAGTACTTC. Its translation is CASRPQRSGTQYF.

The chain links TRBV6-6 to TRBJ2-7, with 12 bases that match TRBD1. Germline-derived CDR1 and CDR2 are MNHNY and SVGAGI (reference sequence). The CDR3 extends over 15 amino acids. With V trimmed by 5 bases and J by 5 bases, 7 bases remained unmatched. CDR3 sequence: CASSIGGTGGHEQYF. The CDR3 coding sequence is TGTGCCAGCAGTATCGGGGGGACAGGGGGCCACGAGCAGTACTTC.

This chain uses TRBV30 with TRBJ2-7; tentatively, D is TRBD1 (7 bases). Germline CDR1 is GTSNPN and CDR2 is SVGIG (reference sequence). The CDR3 is made up of 12 amino acids. The V end lost 5 bases, the J end lost 5 bases, and 13 bases lay between the germline ends. DNA of the CDR3: TGTGCCTGGGGACTACAGGGGAACGAGCAGTACTTC. Translation gives CAWGLQGNEQYF.

The chain couples TRBV5-4 to TRBJ2-7; D unclear. In germline, CDR1 is SGHNT, CDR2 YYREEE (reference sequence). V lost 4 bases and J 1 base, leaving 9 bases between the germline ends. The CDR3 sequence is 13 residues long. The CDR3 DNA follows: TGTGCCAGCAGCCCAGACACGTCCTACGAGCAGTACTTC. Translating it yields CASSPDTSYEQYF.

This chain connects TRBV6-1 to TRBJ1-2, with a tentative D call TRBD1 (6 bases). The germline V gene has CDR1 MNHNS and CDR2 SASEGT. V was pared by 0 bases and J by 7 bases, with 15 bases between. CDR3 length: 15 residues. This CDR3 is CASSEARAGVGGYTF. Here the CDR3 DNA reads TGTGCCAGCAGTGAAGCCCGGGCAGGGGTGGGTGGCTACACCTTC.

The chain combines TRBV4-1 with TRBJ1-1, with D perhaps TRBD1 (5 bases). This CDR3 is built from 15 residues. Trimming stripped 4 bases from V and 5 bases from J, with 17 bases between. Germline V lookup: CDR1 MGHRA, CDR2 YSYEKL. This CDR3 reads CASSPQTTAGTEAFF. CDR3 in DNA: TGCGCCAGCAGCCCGCAAACCACAGCAGGGACTGAAGCTTTCTTT.

The chain combines TRBV5-1 with TRBJ2-1, with 11 bases matching TRBD2. Trimming at V came to 4 bases and at J to 8 bases, leaving 11 bases not matched to a gene. The CDR3 covers 16 residues. Germline CDR1 SGHRS, CDR2 YFSETQ. CDR3 residues: CASSNHATSGSYEQFF. The CDR3 DNA reads TGCGCCAGCAGCAATCATGCTACTAGCGGGAGCTATGAGCAGTTCTTC.

This sequence joins TRBV30 and TRBJ1-2; a weak D match, TRBD1 (5 bases). V lost 3 bases, J lost 4 bases, and 12 bases lay in between. The CDR3 runs to 13 residues. Germline CDR1 GTSNPN, CDR2 SVGIG (reference sequence). CDR3 sequence (DNA): TGTGCCTGGAGCGAACAGGCGCCCTATGGCTACACCTTC. Protein: CAWSEQAPYGYTF. Full variable domain (missing parts from reference TRBV30 and TRBJ1-2): SQTIHQWPATLVQPVGSPLSLECTVEGTSNPNLYWYRQAAGRGLQLLFYSVGIGQISSEVPQNLSASRPQDRQFILSSKKLLLSDSGFYLCAWSEQAPYGYTFGSGTRLTVV.

The chain carries TRBV6-1 and TRBJ2-3; possible D gene TRBD1, 6 bases. The V gene's germline CDR1 is MNHNS and CDR2 SASEGT. This CDR3 spans 14 amino acids. The ends were cut back, 7 bases at V and 4 bases at J, with 15 bases in the middle. CDR3 coding DNA: TGTGCCAGCACTCGGACAGATTGGGCAGATACGCAGTATTTT. Residues: CASTRTDWADTQYF.

The chain has TRBV7-2 and TRBJ1-2; D gene unclear. The ends were cut back, 0 bases at V and 7 bases at J, with 9 bases in the middle. The CDR3 consists of 13 residues. Germline V gene lookup returns CDR1 SGHTA and CDR2 FQGNSA. Here the CDR3 reads CASSLAALIGYTF. DNA of the CDR3: TGTGCCAGCAGCTTAGCGGCTTTGATTGGCTACACCTTC.

This sequence joins TRBV19 and TRBJ1-6; TRBD1 might be the D (6 bases). V lost 5 bases to trimming and J lost 16 bases, with 15 bases between them. The CDR3 loop spans 12 amino acids. The V gene's germline CDR1 is LNHDA and CDR2 SQIVND (reference sequence). The DNA for the CDR3 is TGTGCCAGTAGTTCCCGACAGGACCCACTCCACTTT. Its protein product is CASSSRQDPLHF.

V usage is TRBV7-3 and J usage is TRBJ1-1, with D unresolved. Germline assignment: CDR1 SGHTA and CDR2 FQGTGA. Trimming pared 5 bases from V and 1 base from J, leaving 17 bases between. This CDR3 contains 16 residues. The CDR3 loop is CASSEKSSIQNTEAFF. In DNA form, the CDR3 reads TGTGCCAGCAGCGAAAAGAGCTCAATACAGAACACTGAAGCTTTCTTT.